This T cell receptor (beta chain) came from a study of PD-1 blockade in classical Hodgkin lymphoma. Study-level information: Patients had nivolumab dosed at 3 mg/kg, delivered intravenously every 2 weeks. Study results and caveats: There was a significant rise in CD4+ TCR diversity by C4D1, with no such rise for CD8+. Complete responders had baseline diversity similar to newly diagnosed patients. Before treatment, TCR diversity in newly diagnosed patients was reportedly lower than in healthy donors.

Comment on this clone: Its antigen remains unknown.

Sequenced by immunoSEQ multiplex PCR; TCRdb stores in-frame clones only, minus some. The data show 20,000 or so clones, roughly 73% seen once. Brentuximab vedotin exposure varied among the patients, all of whom had relapsed after autologous stem cell transplantation. The CDR3 runs 17 residues. Germline-derived CDR1 and CDR2 are SGHTS and YDEGEE. V lost 4 bases, J lost 2 bases, and 20 bases lay in between. The TCR comes from a human donor with classical Hodgkin lymphoma. The rearrangement uses TRBV5-8 and TRBJ2-3; D is perhaps TRBD1 or TRBD2 (6 bases each). Sequenced material: peripheral blood mononuclear cells (PBMCs), taken before the second cycle of nivolumab. The CDR3 DNA reads TGTGCCAGCAGCCCCTCGTGGGGGGCACGAGACACAGATACGCAGTATTTT. Its translation: CASSPSWGARDTDTQYF.